This T cell receptor (beta chain) was observed in a study of OX40 agonist ivuxolimab in advanced cancers. Sequencing was performed with immunoSEQ multiplex PCR; in TCRdb, only in-frame clones are kept and a portion is missing. Of about 35,000 clones listed, 65% to 85% were seen once; the top ten hold about 2%. CDR1 is KGHSH and CDR2 is LQKENI in the germline V gene. With 3 bases clipped from V and 4 bases from J, the junction kept 5 bases outside the gene matches. The CDR3 has 14 residues. The chain combines TRBV18 with TRBJ2-5; 7 bases line up with TRBD2. This receptor was identified in an adult with an advanced solid tumor such as melanoma, head and neck, liver or kidney cancer. This specimen consisted of CD4+ or CD8+ T cells sorted from blood, obtained in a trial of the OX40 agonist ivuxolimab. The CDR3 nucleotides read TGTGCCAGCTCACCGGCGGGAGTTAGAGAGACCCAGTACTTC. Translation gives CASSPAGVRETQYF.